This T cell receptor (beta chain) comes out of a study of CD8 T cells in ankylosing spondylitis. General study points: Seemingly distinctive of ankylosing spondylitis blood was a TCR beta motif formed by eight highly homologous variants. Disease-linked clones bore a CD8+ phenotype, appearing relatively rarely in peripheral blood.

It was by quantitative 5'-RACE with molecular barcodes that TCR beta libraries were made. TCRdb fed the 5' RACE reads into MiXCR, producing one record per CDR3 protein. This sample has under 550,000 distinct CDR3 sequences; about 24% occur once, and the top ten carry roughly 1%. A word on this clonotype: Its antigen remains unidentified.

Trimming shortened V by 0 bases and J by 1 base, and 8 bases separated the two germline ends. Germline-derived CDR1 and CDR2 are SGHRS and YFSETQ. This CDR3 has 14 residues. This sequence originates from a male donor with ankylosing spondylitis. Specimen: blood, either unsorted or a sorted T cell fraction (not recorded which). The chain has TRBV5-1 and TRBJ2-7, with a possible D match to TRBD1 (6 bases). CDR3 amino acids: CASSLVQGSYEQYF. The CDR3 nucleotides read TGCGCCAGCAGCTTGGTTCAGGGGTCCTACGAGCAGTACTTC.